This TCR beta chain was recovered during a study of T-cell memory formation after mild COVID-19. The wider study: Among the donors, TCR clusters were largely specific to each donor. Study findings and constraints: Shrinking CD4+ clones resided mostly in CM and EM, and CD8+ ones in EMRA.

TCRdb ran MiXCR on the 5' RACE reads and lists one entry per CDR3 protein. This sample carries about 340,000 distinct CDR3 sequences, approximately 15% of them seen once, and the ten largest clones take under 25%. CDR3 length: 12 residues. V was pared by 6 bases and J by 6 bases, with 11 bases between. Germline lookup yields CDR1 SQVTM and CDR2 ANQGSEA. This clonotype was recorded many times. Its antigen is unidentified. The sample taken for sequencing was PBMCs or a T cell subset sorted from them (not recorded which). The sequence was obtained from a man aged 18 to 30 who had mild COVID-19 (a few samples of this study predate the infection). Cell type and time point are not known. The chain links TRBV29-1 to TRBJ2-2; D not certain. The DNA of the CDR3 is TGCAGCGTAACTGAAGTTCCCGGGGAGCTGTTTTTT. Residues: CSVTEVPGELFF.